Listed below are T cell receptor beta chains from one sample, sequenced in a study of shared clonotypes between healthy human individuals. Produced via immunoSEQ multiplex PCR; TCRdb's table is partial and in-frame only. The sample lists over 2 million clones, 85% to 95% occurring once. The sequencing input was naive CD4+ T cells sorted from blood. The receptors stem from a man between 18 and 29 years old in good health. The CDR3 runs from the conserved cysteine through the conserved F or W. A D gene is named only where the DNA matches it firmly. Clone size is shown for a subset of rows, as once, few, many or a class of expanded clone.

V: TRBV6-5; D: .; size: .; J: TRBJ1-5; CDR3: CASSPIWGGNQPQHF; DNA: TGTGCCAGCAGCCCCATTTGGGGCGGCAATCAGCCCCAGCATTTT
V: TRBV30; D: .; size: once; J: TRBJ1-5; CDR3: CAWNSGNQPQHF; DNA: TGTGCCTGGAATTCTGGGAATCAGCCCCAGCATTTT
V: TRBV7-2; D: TRBD2; size: .; J: TRBJ2-1; CDR3: CASSSLAGKNNEQFF; DNA: TGTGCCAGCAGCAGTCTAGCGGGAAAGAACAATGAGCAGTTCTTC
V: TRBV7-6; D: .; size: .; J: TRBJ1-1; CDR3: CASSLVGSEGVGTEAFF; DNA: TGTGCCAGCAGCTTAGTAGGGAGTGAGGGTGTCGGCACTGAAGCTTTCTTT
V: TRBV10-2; D: .; size: .; J: TRBJ1-5; CDR3: CASSESMGTYSNQPQHF; DNA: TGCGCCAGCAGTGAGTCGATGGGAACGTATAGCAATCAGCCCCAGCATTTT
V: TRBV30; D: TRBD1; size: .; J: TRBJ2-7; CDR3: CAWNRQGTSYEQYF; DNA: TGTGCCTGGAACCGACAGGGGACTTCCTACGAGCAGTACTTC
V: TRBV5-1; D: .; size: .; J: TRBJ1-2; CDR3: CASSLSYGGYTF; DNA: TGCGCCAGCAGCTTGAGTTACGGGGGCTACACCTTC
V: TRBV7-9; D: .; size: .; J: TRBJ1-2; CDR3: CATTPTGGDYGYTF; DNA: TGTGCCACCACCCCTACCGGGGGCGACTATGGCTACACCTTC
V: TRBV10-2; D: .; size: once; J: TRBJ1-1; CDR3: CASSVDSRSAFF; DNA: TGCGCCAGCAGCGTGGACAGTAGGTCCGCTTTCTTT
V: TRBV5-1; D: .; size: .; J: TRBJ2-2; CDR3: CASSSNANTGELFF; DNA: TGCGCCAGCAGCTCCAACGCGAACACCGGGGAGCTGTTTTTT
V: TRBV7-9; D: .; size: few; J: TRBJ2-3; CDR3: CASSLGSTDTQYF; DNA: TGTGCCAGCAGCTTAGGAAGCACAGATACGCAGTATTTT
V: TRBV6-4; D: .; size: .; J: TRBJ2-3; CDR3: CASKESAGATDTQYF; DNA: TGTGCCAGCAAAGAGTCGGCAGGGGCCACAGATACGCAGTATTTT
V: TRBV28; D: .; size: .; J: TRBJ1-3; CDR3: CASDKGGSGNTIYF; DNA: TGTGCCAGCGATAAAGGCGGCTCTGGAAACACCATATATTTT
V: TRBV6-1; D: TRBD2; size: .; J: TRBJ2-5; CDR3: CASSEGGTRVETQYF; DNA: TGTGCCAGCAGTGAAGGAGGGACTAGAGTGGAGACCCAGTACTTC
V: TRBV25-1; D: .; size: .; J: TRBJ2-7; CDR3: CASSEVGGEIYEQYF; DNA: TGTGCCAGCAGTGAGGTAGGAGGGGAAATCTACGAGCAGTACTTC
V: TRBV19; D: .; size: .; J: TRBJ1-5; CDR3: CASSAGARSNQPQHF; DNA: TGTGCCAGTAGTGCGGGGGCGAGGAGCAATCAGCCCCAGCATTTT
V: TRBV6-5; D: .; size: .; J: TRBJ1-6; CDR3: CASSSVNSPLHF; DNA: TGTGCCAGCAGTTCGGTTAATTCACCCCTCCACTTT
V: TRBV28; D: .; size: once; J: TRBJ1-2; CDR3: CASSRRQVNYGYTF; DNA: TGTGCCAGCAGTCGCCGACAGGTCAACTATGGCTACACCTTC
V: TRBV5-4; D: .; size: .; J: TRBJ1-3; CDR3: CASSLDNRGSSGNTIYF; DNA: TGTGCCAGCAGCTTGGATAATCGCGGAAGCTCTGGAAACACCATATATTTT
V: TRBV5-1; D: .; size: .; J: TRBJ2-7; CDR3: CASSQDNLDYEQYF; DNA: TGCGCCAGCAGCCAAGACAATCTGGACTACGAGCAGTACTTC
V: TRBV28; D: .; size: .; J: TRBJ1-4; CDR3: CASSLIGPNVKLFF; DNA: TGTGCCAGCAGTTTGATAGGGCCTAATGTAAAACTGTTTTTT
V: TRBV7-2; D: .; size: .; J: TRBJ2-3; CDR3: CASSLWRDTQYF; DNA: TGTGCCAGCAGCTTATGGCGAGATACGCAGTATTTT
V: TRBV5-6; D: TRBD1; size: .; J: TRBJ2-2; CDR3: CASTPGGTGITGELFF; DNA: TGTGCCAGCACCCCCGGGGGGACAGGGATCACCGGGGAGCTGTTTTTT
V: TRBV11-2; D: .; size: .; J: TRBJ1-1; CDR3: CASSLGITGTEAFF; DNA: TGTGCCAGCAGCCTAGGGATCACGGGCACTGAAGCTTTCTTT
V: TRBV27; D: TRBD2; size: .; J: TRBJ2-7; CDR3: CASSLTASGSYEQYF; DNA: TGTGCCAGCAGTTTAACGGCTAGCGGAAGCTACGAGCAGTACTTC
V: TRBV10-2; D: .; size: .; J: TRBJ2-3; CDR3: CASSGHPYTDTQYF; DNA: TGCGCCAGCAGTGGTCATCCCTACACAGATACGCAGTATTTT
V: TRBV7-9; D: TRBD2; size: .; J: TRBJ2-1; CDR3: CASILAGEEQFF; DNA: TGTGCCAGCATCCTAGCGGGAGAAGAGCAGTTCTTC
V: TRBV9; D: .; size: .; J: TRBJ1-6; CDR3: CASSADSYNSPLHF; DNA: TGTGCCAGCAGCGCCGACTCCTATAATTCACCCCTCCACTTT
V: TRBV5-1; D: .; size: .; J: TRBJ2-3; CDR3: CASAGPLRTDTQYF; DNA: TGCGCCAGCGCGGGACCTCTACGCACAGATACGCAGTATTTT
V: TRBV7-9; D: .; size: .; J: TRBJ2-7; CDR3: CASSLGGAISSYEQYF; DNA: TGTGCCAGCAGCTTAGGAGGGGCCATCAGCTCCTACGAGCAGTACTTC
V: TRBV6-5; D: .; size: .; J: TRBJ1-1; CDR3: CASSYSTVNTEAFF; DNA: TGTGCCAGCAGTTACTCGACAGTAAACACTGAAGCTTTCTTT
V: TRBV5-6; D: TRBD1; size: .; J: TRBJ2-7; CDR3: CASSADRGLREQYF; DNA: TGTGCCAGCAGCGCGGACAGGGGGCTACGCGAGCAGTACTTC
V: TRBV27; D: TRBD2; size: .; J: TRBJ2-7; CDR3: CASSLKRGDPFQQYF; DNA: TGTGCCAGCAGTCTTAAGCGGGGGGACCCCTTCCAGCAGTACTTC
V: TRBV7-2; D: TRBD1; size: .; J: TRBJ2-7; CDR3: CASSLEGTGTYEQYF; DNA: TGTGCCAGCAGCTTAGAGGGGACAGGAACCTACGAGCAGTACTTC
V: TRBV10-3; D: TRBD1; size: .; J: TRBJ1-1; CDR3: CAISADRGGTEAFF; DNA: TGTGCCATCAGTGCCGACAGGGGGGGGACTGAAGCTTTCTTT
V: TRBV2; D: TRBD1; size: .; J: TRBJ1-6; CDR3: CASSRMTGGDSPLHF; DNA: TGTGCCAGCAGCCGCATGACAGGGGGGGATTCACCCCTCCACTTT
V: TRBV7-9; D: .; size: .; J: TRBJ1-1; CDR3: CASSLAQFGLTEAFF; DNA: TGTGCCAGCAGCTTAGCCCAGTTTGGCCTCACTGAAGCTTTCTTT
V: TRBV7-2; D: TRBD2; size: .; J: TRBJ2-7; CDR3: CASSAEGLVSGEQYF; DNA: TGTGCCAGCAGCGCCGAGGGACTAGTTTCGGGCGAGCAGTACTTC
V: TRBV19; D: .; size: .; J: TRBJ2-7; CDR3: CASGITGSYEQYF; DNA: TGTGCCAGTGGCATTACGGGCTCCTACGAGCAGTACTTC
V: TRBV6-5; D: .; size: .; J: TRBJ2-7; CDR3: CASSSGENRDYEQYF; DNA: TGTGCCAGCAGTTCAGGGGAAAACAGGGACTACGAGCAGTACTTT
V: TRBV10-1; D: TRBD1; size: .; J: TRBJ2-1; CDR3: CASSESPGQGIFGEQFF; DNA: TGCGCCAGCAGTGAGAGCCCCGGACAGGGAATCTTCGGTGAGCAGTTCTTC
V: TRBV5-6; D: TRBD1; size: .; J: TRBJ1-5; CDR3: CASSSTGGRDQPQHF; DNA: TGTGCCAGCAGCTCGACAGGGGGCCGGGATCAGCCCCAGCATTTT
V: TRBV30; D: TRBD1; size: .; J: TRBJ1-4; CDR3: CAWSVLNRGKLFF; DNA: TGTGCCTGGAGTGTATTGAACAGGGGAAAACTGTTTTTT
V: TRBV7-9; D: TRBD2; size: .; J: TRBJ2-1; CDR3: CASSFGTSGSNNEQFF; DNA: TGTGCCAGCAGCTTCGGGACTAGCGGGTCAAACAATGAGCAGTTCTTC
V: TRBV6-5; D: .; size: .; J: TRBJ2-7; CDR3: CASRKGKQGAHEQYF; DNA: TGTGCCAGCAGAAAGGGGAAACAGGGTGCACACGAGCAGTACTTC
V: TRBV4-2; D: .; size: .; J: TRBJ1-1; CDR3: CASSQDARNTEAFF; DNA: TGTGCCAGCAGCCAAGATGCACGGAACACTGAAGCTTTCTTT
V: TRBV11-2; D: .; size: .; J: TRBJ2-7; CDR3: CASSLRQVTYEQYF; DNA: TGTGCCAGCAGCTTAAGACAGGTAACCTACGAGCAGTACTTC
V: TRBV2; D: .; size: .; J: TRBJ1-3; CDR3: CASSPDGSSGNTIYF; DNA: TGTGCCAGCAGCCCGGACGGAAGCTCTGGAAACACCATATATTTT
V: TRBV19; D: .; size: .; J: TRBJ2-7; CDR3: CASSRQLGGVYEQYF; DNA: TGTGCCAGTAGTCGACAACTAGGGGGGGTGTACGAGCAGTACTTC
V: TRBV7-6; D: TRBD1; size: .; J: TRBJ1-6; CDR3: CASSYGQGENSPLHF; DNA: TGTGCCAGCAGCTACGGACAGGGGGAGAATTCACCCCTCCACTTT
V: TRBV5-1; D: TRBD1; size: .; J: TRBJ2-1; CDR3: CASQRDRGLNEQFF; DNA: TGCGCCAGCCAAAGGGACAGGGGGTTAAATGAGCAGTTCTTC
V: TRBV19; D: .; size: .; J: TRBJ1-1; CDR3: CASSMGARNTEAFF; DNA: TGTGCCAGTAGTATGGGGGCGAGGAACACTGAAGCTTTCTTT
V: TRBV7-9; D: .; size: few; J: TRBJ1-2; CDR3: CASSIVVGTYETNYGYTF; DNA: TGTGCCAGCAGCATAGTAGTCGGGACATACGAGACTAACTATGGCTACACCTTC
V: TRBV6-5; D: TRBD1; size: .; J: TRBJ1-2; CDR3: CASSYLQGNGYTF; DNA: TGTGCCAGCAGTTACCTACAGGGGAATGGCTACACCTTC
V: TRBV7-2; D: .; size: once; J: TRBJ1-2; CDR3: CASSLSGGPKGYTF; DNA: TGTGCCAGCAGCTTATCTGGGGGACCAAAAGGCTACACCTTC
V: TRBV9; D: .; size: .; J: TRBJ2-1; CDR3: CASSVVGSSYNEQFF; DNA: TGTGCCAGCAGCGTAGTTGGCAGTTCCTACAATGAGCAGTTCTTC